Listed below are T cell receptor beta chains from one sample, sequenced in a study of identical twins. One entry per CDR3 protein, called by TCRdb with MiXCR from the 5' RACE reads. Of 450,000 or so distinct CDR3 sequences in the sample, about 18% were seen once. Sequencing was performed on naive T cells sorted from blood. Every receptor here comes from a man aged 45-65 years in good health. Each CDR3 is given with its conserved first and last residue. Each record gives: D gene, J gene, clone size, V gene, CDR3 DNA, CDR3 protein. D genes are given only for firm matches. Some rows have no size entry. The others give once, few or many, or a class for an expanded clone.

d_call: TRBD2
j_call: TRBJ2-7
clone_size: .
v_call: TRBV7-6
cdr3_nt: TGTGCCAGCAGCTTAGGGGGACTAGCGGGGCCAGATTCCTACGAGCAGTACTTC
cdr3_aa: CASSLGGLAGPDSYEQYF

d_call: TRBD1
j_call: TRBJ2-2
clone_size: .
v_call: TRBV10-3
cdr3_nt: TGTGCCATCAGTGAGACGGGGACAGGTCGGGACACCGGGGAGCTGTTTTTT
cdr3_aa: CAISETGTGRDTGELFF

d_call: .
j_call: TRBJ2-4
clone_size: .
v_call: TRBV7-2
cdr3_nt: TGTGCCAGCAGCTTGTCACAGGGAGTATTAGCCAAAAACATTCAGTACTTC
cdr3_aa: CASSLSQGVLAKNIQYF

d_call: TRBD1
j_call: TRBJ1-2
clone_size: many
v_call: TRBV10-3
cdr3_nt: TGTGCCATCAGCCGACAGGGGAACTATGGCTACACCTTC
cdr3_aa: CAISRQGNYGYTF

d_call: TRBD2
j_call: TRBJ2-1
clone_size: .
v_call: TRBV24-1
cdr3_nt: TGTGCCACCAACAGCGGGAGTAGGAATGAGCAGTTCTTC
cdr3_aa: CATNSGSRNEQFF

d_call: TRBD2
j_call: TRBJ2-2
clone_size: .
v_call: TRBV19
cdr3_nt: TGTGCCAGTAGTGGAGTAGCGGGAGGGCGAACCGGGGAGCTGTTTTTT
cdr3_aa: CASSGVAGGRTGELFF

d_call: TRBD1
j_call: TRBJ2-5
clone_size: .
v_call: TRBV11-2
cdr3_nt: TGTGCCAGCAGCCAAAGGACAGGGATGGGCTCAGAGACCCAGTACTTC
cdr3_aa: CASSQRTGMGSETQYF

d_call: .
j_call: TRBJ1-1
clone_size: .
v_call: TRBV7-8
cdr3_nt: TGTGCCAGCAGCTTAGCTGGGTCAGGGAGTATGAACACTGAAGCTTTCTTT
cdr3_aa: CASSLAGSGSMNTEAFF

d_call: .
j_call: TRBJ1-2
clone_size: .
v_call: TRBV6-5
cdr3_nt: TGTGCCAGCAGTTATCGTCCGGGACGCGTCTATGGCTACACCTTC
cdr3_aa: CASSYRPGRVYGYTF

d_call: TRBD1
j_call: TRBJ2-5
clone_size: many
v_call: TRBV29-1
cdr3_nt: TGCAGCGACCTGGGACAGGGAAGGGCGACCCAGTACTTC
cdr3_aa: CSDLGQGRATQYF

d_call: .
j_call: TRBJ2-7
clone_size: .
v_call: TRBV20-1
cdr3_nt: TGCAGTGCTACCCCGGGAGTTCTCTACGAGCAGTACTTC
cdr3_aa: CSATPGVLYEQYF

d_call: .
j_call: TRBJ2-3
clone_size: .
v_call: TRBV7-2
cdr3_nt: TGTGCCAGCAGCTTAGAGGCAGTGTCCACAGATACGCAGTATTTT
cdr3_aa: CASSLEAVSTDTQYF

d_call: .
j_call: TRBJ1-1
clone_size: .
v_call: TRBV30
cdr3_nt: TGTGCCTGGAGTCAGTACACTGAAGCTTTCTTT
cdr3_aa: CAWSQYTEAFF

d_call: .
j_call: TRBJ2-7
clone_size: few
v_call: TRBV20-1
cdr3_nt: TGCAGTGCTAGTTTAAGAGGACTTGCTCCCTACGAGCAGTACTTC
cdr3_aa: CSASLRGLAPYEQYF

d_call: .
j_call: TRBJ2-3
clone_size: many
v_call: TRBV4-3
cdr3_nt: TGCGCCAGCACCCAAAGGTACCCCTCCCTGGATACGCAGTATTTT
cdr3_aa: CASTQRYPSLDTQYF